Each of the 7 T cell receptor beta chains below was sequenced from the same sample in a study of cytomegalovirus exposure and HLA in healthy donors. PCR was performed using 60 Vbeta and 13 Jbeta primers. The assay was immunoSEQ multiplex PCR, and TCRdb's table has in-frame clones only and misses some. The table includes roughly 130,000 clones, 75% to 85% detected once. The specimen sequenced was PBMCs. The receptor source for this set is a man in his forties in good health and CMV-seronegative.

This clone was detected only a few times. This chain joins TRBV30 and TRBJ1-1, with D possibly matching TRBD1 (5 bases). Germline V lookup: CDR1 GTSNPN, CDR2 SVGIG (reference sequence). CDR3 length equals 13 residues. Trimming removed 4 bases from V and 11 bases from J, with 20 bases in between. CDR3 in amino acids: CAWITTSGGGAFF. As DNA, the CDR3 is TGTGCCTGGATTACAACCTCCGGGGGAGGGGCTTTCTTT.

The chain combines TRBV6-5 with TRBJ1-2; 8 bases fit TRBD1. The CDR3 length is 14 residues. Trimming cost V 6 bases and J 5 bases; bases outside gene matches: 8. The germline V gene has CDR1 MNHEY and CDR2 SVGAGI. CDR3 sequence reads: CASRKGQDLYGYTF. CDR3 nucleotide sequence: TGTGCCAGCAGAAAGGGACAGGACCTGTATGGCTACACCTTC.

This chain connects TRBV13 to TRBJ2-7; 8 bases match TRBD1. The CDR3 has 17 residues. CDR1 and CDR2 from the germline V gene are PRHDT and FYEKMQ (reference sequence). The V segment lost 0 bases and the J segment 5 bases; nucleotides outside the gene matches: 12. CDR3 residues: CASSLGPGQEYFHEQYF. DNA of the CDR3: TGTGCCAGCAGCTTAGGTCCGGGACAGGAATATTTCCACGAGCAGTACTTC. Full variable domain (outside the CDR3, taken from reference TRBV13 and TRBJ2-7): AAGVIQSPRHLIKEKRETATLKCYPIPRHDTVYWYQQGPGQDPQFLISFYEKMQSDKGSIPDRFSAQQFSDYHSELNMSSLELGDSALYFCASSLGPGQEYFHEQYFGPGTRLTVT.

A word on this clone: Other DNA variants within this sample encode the same CDR3. V gene TRBV5-1 combines with J gene TRBJ1-6; D may be TRBD1 (6 bases). This CDR3 is built from 16 residues. CDR1 is SGHRS and CDR2 is YFSETQ in the germline V gene. Trimming removed 6 bases at V and 0 bases at J, with 13 bases between. The CDR3 here is CASTGQLSSYNSPLHF. For the CDR3, the DNA is TGCGCCAGCACGGGACAACTAAGCTCCTATAATTCACCCCTCCACTTT.

This clone has a handful of counts. J is TRBJ2-2 and V is TRBV19, with TRBD1 as a possible D gene (8 bases). There are 14 residues in the CDR3. V lost 11 bases and J lost 4, with 17 bases in between. Germline lookup yields CDR1 LNHDA and CDR2 SQIVND (reference sequence). The CDR3 spells CAGGGTGGTGELFF. The CDR3 region has the DNA TGTGCCGGGGGGGGAACAGGGGGCACCGGGGAGCTGTTTTTT.

This clone was picked up a small number of times. This rearrangement joins TRBV6-1 to TRBJ2-2; D is ambiguous. Germline V gives CDR1 MNHNS, CDR2 SASEGT. The CDR3 loop spans 14 amino acids. Trimming pared 3 bases from V and 2 bases from J, leaving 7 bases between. The CDR3 here is CASSEGPNTGELFF. DNA for the CDR3: TGTGCCAGCAGTGAGGGCCCAAACACCGGGGAGCTGTTTTTT.

V and J are TRBV18 and TRBJ1-6; D is uncertain. The CDR3 sequence is 15 residues long. Germline values: CDR1 KGHSH, CDR2 LQKENI. Trimming pared 3 bases from V and 7 bases from J, leaving 13 bases between. The CDR3 here is CASSPTGGTNSPLHF. The CDR3 DNA reads TGTGCCAGCTCACCCACCGGAGGAACCAATTCACCCCTCCACTTT.